The 23 T cell receptor beta chains in this list originate from one sample, sequenced in a study of cytomegalovirus exposure and HLA in healthy donors. With 60 Vbeta and 13 Jbeta primers, the PCR was carried out. Data came from immunoSEQ multiplex PCR; TCRdb stores just in-frame clones and leaves some out. The sample's table shows about 87,000 clones. Material: PBMCs. The receptors were sampled from a man aged 50-59 years in good health and CMV-seropositive.

The V and J genes are TRBV11-2 and TRBJ1-2; 8 nucleotides match TRBD1. The trim removed 5 bases at V and 10 bases at J, leaving 12 bases unmatched. Germline values: CDR1 SGHAT, CDR2 FQNNGV. The CDR3 runs 14 residues. CDR3 sequence reads: CASSPIRDRLIYTF. CDR3 coding DNA: TGTGCCAGCAGCCCAATCCGGGACAGGTTGATCTACACCTTC. Full variable domain (remainder filled in from reference TRBV11-2 and TRBJ1-2): EAGVAQSPRYKIIEKRQSVAFWCNPISGHATLYWYQQILGQGPKLLIQFQNNGVVDDSQLPKDRFSAERLKGVDSTLKIQPAKLEDSAVYLCASSPIRDRLIYTFGSGTRLTVV.

The chain recombines TRBV19 with TRBJ1-2, with D maybe TRBD1 (5 bases). The V end lost 5 bases, the J end lost 4 bases, and 11 bases lay between the germline ends. In germline, CDR1 is LNHDA, CDR2 SQIVND (reference sequence). The CDR3 contains 13 residues. The CDR3 spells CASSWGSIYGYTF. The CDR3 nucleotides read TGTGCCAGTAGTTGGGGCAGCATCTATGGCTACACCTTC.

The V and J genes are TRBV18 and TRBJ1-3; 7 bases agree with TRBD1. This CDR3 region has 15 residues. Per germline, CDR1 KGHSH and CDR2 LQKENI. The ends lost 3 bases at V and 6 bases at J; junction bases unmatched: 8. CDR3 DNA: TGTGCCAGCTCACCCCTAGGACAGGCCCCAAACACCATATATTTT. This codes for CASSPLGQAPNTIYF.

To note about this clone: One end of the junction does not line up with germline, which may come from a read error. This chain joins TRBV30 and TRBJ1-1, with D maybe TRBD1 (5 bases). Germline loops: CDR1 GTSNPN, CDR2 SVGIG (reference sequence). The CDR3 length is 13 residues. Written as DNA, the CDR3 is TGTGCCTGCAGTGGCGCGGGGGGGACTGAAGCTTTCTTT. Protein: CACSGAGGTEAFF.

V is TRBV11-2 and J is TRBJ1-5, with 7 bases matching TRBD1. The V gene's germline CDR1 is SGHAT and CDR2 FQNNGV. The V gene end was trimmed by 5 bases and the J gene end by 2 bases; junction bases not matched to a gene: 6. The CDR3 totals 15 residues. The DNA for the CDR3 is TGTGCCAGCAGCACGACAGGGAAAGGCAATCAGCCCCAGCATTTT. Protein product: CASSTTGKGNQPQHF.

The chain couples TRBV6-5 to TRBJ2-1; maybe TRBD2 (5 bases). The CDR3 loop spans 16 amino acids. CDR1 is MNHEY and CDR2 is SVGAGI in the germline V gene. The germline V and J ends were trimmed by 0 bases and 6 bases, with 15 bases remaining between them. CDR3 residues: CASSYSPQLVGNEQFF. CDR3 coding DNA: TGTGCCAGCAGTTACTCCCCCCAACTAGTAGGCAATGAGCAGTTCTTC.

The chain recombines TRBV4-1 with TRBJ2-3; 9 bases fit TRBD1. With V trimmed by 0 bases and J by 5 bases, 0 bases remained unmatched. CDR3 size: 14 residues. Germline CDR1 is MGHRA and CDR2 is YSYEKL. The CDR3 reads CASSQEGQGDTQYF. The CDR3 DNA sequence: TGCGCCAGCAGCCAAGAGGGACAGGGAGATACGCAGTATTTT.

The chain has TRBV2 and TRBJ1-1; 7 nucleotides match TRBD1. From germline, CDR1 is SNHLY and CDR2 FYNNEI. The length of the CDR3 is 13 residues. The V segment lost 4 bases and the J segment 4 bases; nucleotides outside the gene matches: 3. The CDR3 spells CASSGDSSTEAFF. The DNA for the CDR3 is TGTGCCAGCAGTGGGGACAGCAGCACTGAAGCTTTCTTT.

This chain uses TRBV4-1 with TRBJ2-1; 9 bases are shared with TRBD2. The junction had 9 bases not matched to a gene; V was cut back by 0 bases and J by 6 bases. The CDR3 consists of 17 residues. Per germline, CDR1 MGHRA and CDR2 YSYEKL. The DNA for the CDR3 is TGCGCCAGCAGCCAAGAGATGCGTCTAGCGGGAAGCAATGAGCAGTTCTTC. Translated: CASSQEMRLAGSNEQFF.

The chain links TRBV28 to TRBJ1-1, with D possibly matching TRBD1 (5 bases). CDR3 size: 12 residues. Germline CDR1 and CDR2: MDHEN and SYDVKM. The V and J ends lost 6 bases and 6 bases respectively, with 11 bases between them. CDR3 residues: CASSLGGPEAFF. CDR3 in DNA: TGTGCCAGCAGCCTGGGGGGTCCTGAAGCTTTCTTT.

With respect to this clone: Other nucleotide sequences in the sample specify the same CDR3. This sequence joins TRBV30 and TRBJ1-5; possibly TRBD1 for D (6 bases). Trimming removed 2 bases at V and 6 bases at J, with 14 bases between. This CDR3 is built from 14 residues. The germline gives CDR1 GTSNPN, CDR2 SVGIG (reference sequence). The CDR3, as DNA: TGTGCCTGGAGTAAAGGGGGATTCGGTCAGCCCCAGCATTTT. Its translation: CAWSKGGFGQPQHF. Combining the CDR3 with reference TRBV30 and TRBJ1-5 gives the whole variable domain SQTIHQWPATLVQPVGSPLSLECTVEGTSNPNLYWYRQAAGRGLQLLFYSVGIGQISSEVPQNLSASRPQDRQFILSSKKLLLSDSGFYLCAWSKGGFGQPQHFGDGTRLSIL.

The chain couples TRBV6-5 to TRBJ1-1, with D maybe TRBD1 (6 bases). The CDR3 has 14 amino acids. The germline gives CDR1 MNHEY, CDR2 SVGAGI. The V end was cut by 6 bases, the J end by 5 bases, with 16 bases between. CDR3 region: CASSLTGRRTEAFF. CDR3 DNA sequence: TGTGCCAGCAGCCTAACAGGGAGAAGGACTGAAGCTTTCTTT.

The V call is TRBV12-2, the J call TRBJ2-7; TRBD2 is taken as the D call from the table, unchecked against the DNA. TRBV12-2 is designated a pseudogene. The CDR3 is 15 amino acids. CDR3 sequence (DNA): TGTGCAAGTCGCTTAGCCCCTAGCGGGACCAACGAGCAGTACGTC. Amino acids: CASRLAPSGTNEQYV.

The chain joins TRBV27 to TRBJ2-1; D is unresolved. Trimming pared 1 base from V and 5 bases from J, leaving 9 bases between. This CDR3 comprises 14 residues. The germline V gene encodes CDR1 MNHEY and CDR2 SMNVEV (reference sequence). CDR3 bases: TGTGCCAGCAGTTTATATCTCCTTAACAATGAGCAGTTCTTC. This sequence encodes CASSLYLLNNEQFF.

V is TRBV18 and J is TRBJ2-7; D uncertain. V shed 1 base and J shed 3 bases, with 13 bases lying between them. Germline loops: CDR1 KGHSH, CDR2 LQKENI. The CDR3 is made up of 15 amino acids. CDR3: CASSPLMGQSYEQYF. For the CDR3, the DNA is TGTGCCAGCTCACCACTAATGGGCCAAAGCTACGAGCAGTACTTC.

This chain uses TRBV19 with TRBJ2-1, with TRBD2 identical over 10 bases. The germline gives CDR1 LNHDA, CDR2 SQIVND (reference sequence). With 3 bases clipped from V and 6 bases from J, the junction kept 5 bases outside the gene matches. CDR3 size: 15 residues. CDR3 sequence: CASSILASGSNEQFF. The CDR3 DNA reads TGTGCCAGTAGTATCTTGGCTAGCGGGAGCAATGAGCAGTTCTTC. Full variable domain (missing parts from reference TRBV19 and TRBJ2-1): DGGITQSPKYLFRKEGQNVTLSCEQNLNHDAMYWYRQDPGQGLRLIYYSQIVNDFQKGDIAEGYSVSREKKESFPLTVTSAQKNPTAFYLCASSILASGSNEQFFGPGTRLTVL.

V is TRBV6-6 and J is TRBJ2-1; possibly TRBD2 for D (6 bases). The V gene lost 6 bases and the J gene lost 8 bases, with 11 bases spanning the gap. Germline lookup yields CDR1 MNHNY and CDR2 SVGAGI (reference sequence). This CDR3 comprises 12 residues. The CDR3 loop reads CASSGAGHEQFF. The CDR3 nucleotides read TGTGCCAGCAGCGGGGCGGGGCATGAGCAGTTCTTC.

This chain joins TRBV18 and TRBJ1-6; 8 bases match TRBD1. Germline V CDR1 and CDR2: KGHSH, LQKENI. The CDR3 is 16 amino acids. The junction had 11 bases not matched to a gene; V was cut back by 3 bases and J by 10 bases. The CDR3 reads CASSPPGTGGKSPLHF. DNA for the CDR3: TGTGCCAGCTCACCCCCCGGGACAGGCGGAAAATCACCCCTCCACTTT.

As DNA, the CDR3 is TGCGCCAGCAGCCAAGACCCTAGCGGGAGCTTCGACGAGCAGTACTTC. Protein: CASSQDPSGSFDEQYF. The gene calls are TRBV4-3 and TRBJ2-7; TRBD2 matches 10 bases. Germline V gene data show CDR1 as LGHNA and CDR2 as YSLEER. The V segment lost 0 bases and the J segment 5 bases; nucleotides outside the gene matches: 7. This CDR3 contains 16 residues.

The chain employs TRBV5-1 and TRBJ1-1; TRBD1 agrees at 9 bases. CDR1 and CDR2 from the germline V gene are SGHRS and YFSETQ. J lost 7 bases, V lost 0 bases, and 7 bases had no gene match. CDR3 size: 15 residues. CDR3 sequence reads: CASSLAPGQGDEAFF. As DNA, the CDR3 is TGCGCCAGCAGCTTGGCCCCGGGACAGGGAGATGAAGCTTTCTTT. Full variable domain (rest looked up from reference TRBV5-1 and TRBJ1-1): KAGVTQTPRYLIKTRGQQVTLSCSPISGHRSVSWYQQTPGQGLQFLFEYFSETQRNKGNFPGRFSGRQFSNSRSEMNVSTLELGDSALYLCASSLAPGQGDEAFFGQGTRLTVV.

The V and J genes are TRBV7-2 and TRBJ1-1; perhaps TRBD1 as D (5 bases). This CDR3 comprises 13 residues. CDR1 is SGHTA, CDR2 FQGNSA, per germline. V lost 2 bases, J lost 7 bases, and 11 bases lay in between. CDR3 region: CASSLLPDSEAFF. In nucleotides, the CDR3 is TGTGCCAGCAGCTTATTACCCGACAGTGAAGCTTTCTTT.

The gene calls are TRBV7-2 and TRBJ2-4; 10 bases match TRBD2. CDR3 size: 16 residues. V lost 1 base and J lost 5; bases outside the gene matches: 5. Looked up from germline, CDR1 is SGHTA and CDR2 is FQGNSA. CDR3: CASSLVGTSVENIQYF. CDR3 nucleotide sequence: TGTGCCAGCAGCTTAGTTGGGACTAGCGTCGAAAACATTCAGTACTTC.

The chain has TRBV19 and TRBJ2-3, with 8 bases lining up with TRBD2. Unmatched junction bases numbered 14, after V lost 8 bases and J lost 1 base. CDR1 LNHDA and CDR2 SQIVND come from the germline V gene (reference sequence). This CDR3 region has 17 residues. The CDR3 loop is CASGLRTSGYRTDTQYF. In DNA, the CDR3 is TGTGCCAGTGGGTTAAGAACTAGCGGTTACCGCACAGATACGCAGTATTTT. The whole variable domain, filled in from reference TRBV19 and TRBJ2-3, reads DGGITQSPKYLFRKEGQNVTLSCEQNLNHDAMYWYRQDPGQGLRLIYYSQIVNDFQKGDIAEGYSVSREKKESFPLTVTSAQKNPTAFYLCASGLRTSGYRTDTQYFGPGTRLTVL.